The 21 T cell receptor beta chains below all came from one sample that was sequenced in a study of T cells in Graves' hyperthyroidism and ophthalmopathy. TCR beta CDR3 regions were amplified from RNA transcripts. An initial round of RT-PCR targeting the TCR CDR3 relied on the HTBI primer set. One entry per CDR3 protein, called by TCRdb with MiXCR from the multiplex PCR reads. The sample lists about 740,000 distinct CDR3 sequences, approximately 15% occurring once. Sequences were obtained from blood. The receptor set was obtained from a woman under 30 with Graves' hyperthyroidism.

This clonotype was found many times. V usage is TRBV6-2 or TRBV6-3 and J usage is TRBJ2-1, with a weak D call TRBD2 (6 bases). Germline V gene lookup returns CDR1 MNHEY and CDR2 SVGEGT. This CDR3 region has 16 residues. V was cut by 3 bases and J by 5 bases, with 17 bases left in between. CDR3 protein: CASSYGGIAIDNEQFF. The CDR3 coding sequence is TGTGCCAGCAGTTATGGGGGGATCGCAATCGACAATGAGCAGTTCTTC.

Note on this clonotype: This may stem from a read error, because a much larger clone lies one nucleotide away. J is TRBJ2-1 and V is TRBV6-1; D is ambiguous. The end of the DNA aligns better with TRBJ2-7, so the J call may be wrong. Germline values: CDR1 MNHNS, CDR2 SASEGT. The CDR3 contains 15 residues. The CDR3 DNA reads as TGTGCCAGCAGACCGACCTATAGCTCCTACAATGAGCAGTACTTC. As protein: CASRPTYSSYNEQYF.

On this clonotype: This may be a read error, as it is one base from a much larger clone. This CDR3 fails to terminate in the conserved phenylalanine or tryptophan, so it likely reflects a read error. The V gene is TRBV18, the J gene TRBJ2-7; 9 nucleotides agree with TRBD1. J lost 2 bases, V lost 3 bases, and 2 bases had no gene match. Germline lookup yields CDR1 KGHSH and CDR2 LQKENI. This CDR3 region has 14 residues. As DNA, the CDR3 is TGTGCCAGCTCACCCGACAGGGGGGCCTACGAGCAGTACTTA. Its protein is CASSPDRGAYEQYL.

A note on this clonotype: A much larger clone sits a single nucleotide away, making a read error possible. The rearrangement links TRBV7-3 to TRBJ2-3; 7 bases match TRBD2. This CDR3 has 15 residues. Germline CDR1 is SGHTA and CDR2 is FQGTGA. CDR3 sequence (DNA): TGTGCCAGCAGTCCCACTAGCGCTAGCACAGATACGCGGTATTTT. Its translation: CASSPTSASTDTRYF.

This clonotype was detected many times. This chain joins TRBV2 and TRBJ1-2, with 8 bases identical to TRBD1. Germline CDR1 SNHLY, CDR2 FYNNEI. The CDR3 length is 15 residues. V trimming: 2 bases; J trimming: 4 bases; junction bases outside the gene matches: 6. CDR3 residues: CASSELAGGVYGYTF. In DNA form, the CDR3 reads TGTGCCAGCAGTGAATTGGCAGGGGGCGTCTATGGCTACACCTTC.

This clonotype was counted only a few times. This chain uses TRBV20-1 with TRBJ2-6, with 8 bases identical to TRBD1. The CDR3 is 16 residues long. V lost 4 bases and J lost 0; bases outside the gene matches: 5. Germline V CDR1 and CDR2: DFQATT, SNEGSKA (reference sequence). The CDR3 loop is CSAMGQDFSGANVLTF. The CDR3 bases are TGCAGTGCTATGGGACAGGACTTCTCTGGGGCCAACGTCCTGACTTTC.

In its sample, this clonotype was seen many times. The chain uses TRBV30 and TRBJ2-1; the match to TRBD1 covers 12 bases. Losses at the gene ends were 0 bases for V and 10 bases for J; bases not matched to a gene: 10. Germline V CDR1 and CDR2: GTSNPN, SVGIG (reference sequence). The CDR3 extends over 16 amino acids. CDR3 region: CAWSVVRGQGAKEQFF. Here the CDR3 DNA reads TGTGCCTGGAGTGTAGTAAGGGGACAGGGGGCGAAGGAGCAGTTCTTC.

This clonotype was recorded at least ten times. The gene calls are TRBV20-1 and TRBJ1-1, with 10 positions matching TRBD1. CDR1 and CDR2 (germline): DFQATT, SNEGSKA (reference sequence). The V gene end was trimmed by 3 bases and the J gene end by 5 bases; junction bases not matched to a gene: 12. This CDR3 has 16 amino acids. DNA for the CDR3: TGCAGTGCTAGTCTGGTGGGACAGGGGATAAGGACTGAAGCTTTCTTT. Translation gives CSASLVGQGIRTEAFF.

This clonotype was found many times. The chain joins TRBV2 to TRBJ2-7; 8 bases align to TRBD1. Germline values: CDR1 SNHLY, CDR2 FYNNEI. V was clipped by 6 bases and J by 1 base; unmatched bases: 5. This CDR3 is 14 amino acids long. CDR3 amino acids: CASRGDRFSYEQYF. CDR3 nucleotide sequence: TGTGCCAGCAGAGGGGACAGGTTTTCCTACGAGCAGTACTTC.

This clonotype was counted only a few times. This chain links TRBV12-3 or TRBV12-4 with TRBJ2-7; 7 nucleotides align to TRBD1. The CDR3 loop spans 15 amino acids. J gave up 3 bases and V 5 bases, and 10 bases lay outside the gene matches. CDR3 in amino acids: CASSAARGQSYEQYF. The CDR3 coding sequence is TGTGCCAGCAGTGCCGCCCGGGGACAGAGCTACGAGCAGTACTTC.

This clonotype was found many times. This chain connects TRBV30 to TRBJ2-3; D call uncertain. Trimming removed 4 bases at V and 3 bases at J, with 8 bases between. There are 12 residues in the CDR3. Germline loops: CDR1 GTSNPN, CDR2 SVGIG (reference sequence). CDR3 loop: CAWTTGTDTQYF. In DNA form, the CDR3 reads TGTGCCTGGACGACTGGGACAGATACGCAGTATTTT.

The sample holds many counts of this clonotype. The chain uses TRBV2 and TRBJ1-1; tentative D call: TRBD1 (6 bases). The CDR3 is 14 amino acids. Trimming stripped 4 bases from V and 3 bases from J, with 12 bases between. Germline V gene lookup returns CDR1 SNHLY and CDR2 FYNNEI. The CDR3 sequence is CASSGEDRYTEAFF. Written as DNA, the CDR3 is TGTGCCAGCAGTGGGGAGGACAGATACACTGAAGCTTTCTTT.

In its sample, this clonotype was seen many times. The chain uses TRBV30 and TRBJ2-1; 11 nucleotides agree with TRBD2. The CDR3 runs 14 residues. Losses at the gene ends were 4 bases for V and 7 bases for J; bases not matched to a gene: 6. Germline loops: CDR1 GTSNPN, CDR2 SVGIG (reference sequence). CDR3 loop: CAWKTSGRVNEQFF. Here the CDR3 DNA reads TGTGCCTGGAAAACTAGCGGGAGAGTGAATGAGCAGTTCTTC.

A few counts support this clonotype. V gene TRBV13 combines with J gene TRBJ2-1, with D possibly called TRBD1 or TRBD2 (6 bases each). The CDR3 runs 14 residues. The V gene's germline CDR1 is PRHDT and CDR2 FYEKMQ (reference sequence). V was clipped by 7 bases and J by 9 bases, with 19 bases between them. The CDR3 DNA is TGTGCCAGCACTGAGCTTAAGGGGGGAGGTGAGCAGTTCTTC. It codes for CASTELKGGGEQFF. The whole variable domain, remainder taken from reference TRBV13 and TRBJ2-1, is AAGVIQSPRHLIKEKRETATLKCYPIPRHDTVYWYQQGPGQDPQFLISFYEKMQSDKGSIPDRFSAQQFSDYHSELNMSSLELGDSALYFCASTELKGGGEQFFGPGTRLTVL.

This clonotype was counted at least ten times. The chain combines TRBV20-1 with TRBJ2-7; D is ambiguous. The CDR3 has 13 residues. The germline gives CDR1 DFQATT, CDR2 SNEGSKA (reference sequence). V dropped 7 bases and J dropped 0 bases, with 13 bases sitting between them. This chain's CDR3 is CSVRLPSSYEQYF. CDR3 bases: TGCAGTGTAAGACTGCCGAGCTCCTACGAGCAGTACTTC.

CDR3 coding DNA: TGTGCCAGCAGACACCGGGTGGGTAGCGGGACTACAGATACGCAGTATTTT. The encoded protein is CASRHRVGSGTTDTQYF. The chain is built from TRBV27 and TRBJ2-3, with 8 bases identical to TRBD2. Germline-derived CDR1 and CDR2 are MNHEY and SMNVEV (reference sequence). This CDR3 has 17 residues. V trimming: 6 bases; J trimming: 3 bases; junction bases outside the gene matches: 14.

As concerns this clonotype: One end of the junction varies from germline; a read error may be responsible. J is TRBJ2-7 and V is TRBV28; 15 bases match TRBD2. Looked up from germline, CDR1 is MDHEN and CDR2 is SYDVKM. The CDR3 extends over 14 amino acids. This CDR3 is CVSRGLAGGSEQYF. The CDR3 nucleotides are TGTGTCAGCAGGGGACTAGCGGGAGGATCCGAGCAGTACTTC.

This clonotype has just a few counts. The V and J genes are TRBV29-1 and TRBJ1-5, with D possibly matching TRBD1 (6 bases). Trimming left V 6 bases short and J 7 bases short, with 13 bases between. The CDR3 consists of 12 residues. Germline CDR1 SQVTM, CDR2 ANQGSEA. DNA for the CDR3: TGCAGCGTCCTGGACAGAGGACAGCCCCAGCATTTT. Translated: CSVLDRGQPQHF. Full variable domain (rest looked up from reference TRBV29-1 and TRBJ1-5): SAVISQKPSRDICQRGTSLTIQCQVDSQVTMMFWYRQQPGQSLTLIATANQGSEATYESGFVIDKFPISRPNLTFSTLTVSNMSPEDSSIYLCSVLDRGQPQHFGDGTRLSIL.

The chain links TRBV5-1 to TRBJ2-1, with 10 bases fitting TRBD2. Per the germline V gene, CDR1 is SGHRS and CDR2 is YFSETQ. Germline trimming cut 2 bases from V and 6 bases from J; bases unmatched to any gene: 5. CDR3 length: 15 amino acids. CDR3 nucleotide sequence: TGCGCCAGCAGCTTCTCAGCGGGGGGGATCAATGAGCAGTTCTTC. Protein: CASSFSAGGINEQFF.

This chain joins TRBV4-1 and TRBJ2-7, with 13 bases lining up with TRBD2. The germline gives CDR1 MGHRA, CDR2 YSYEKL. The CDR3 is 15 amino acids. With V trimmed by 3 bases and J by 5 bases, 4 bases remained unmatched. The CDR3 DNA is TGCGCCAGCAGCCAGTGGACTAGCGGGAGTGACGAGCAGTACTTC. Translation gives CASSQWTSGSDEQYF.

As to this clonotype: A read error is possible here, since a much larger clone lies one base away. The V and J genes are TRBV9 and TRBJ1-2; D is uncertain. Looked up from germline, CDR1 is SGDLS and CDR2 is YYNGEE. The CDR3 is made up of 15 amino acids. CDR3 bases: TGTGCCAGCAGCGTACTAGGGTCGGGTAGTTATGACTACACCTTC. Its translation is CASSVLGSGSYDYTF.